The source of this T cell receptor (beta chain) is a study of human T cells and chemical hapten exposure. Germline CDR1 is SGHDT and CDR2 is YYEEEE. This CDR3 is built from 14 residues. Trimming stripped 0 bases from V and 9 bases from J, with 13 bases between. This clonotype appeared a few times. Time point defined: patch test 2, 6 weeks after DPC sensitization. Treatment meaning: therapeutic diphenylcyclopropenone sensitization with weekly scalp DPC. The study's library attached unique molecular identifiers to single cDNA molecules. TCRdb ran MiXCR on the RACE reads and lists one entry per CDR3 protein. Of about 140,000 distinct CDR3 sequences in the sample, around 11% are singletons; the top ten hold 1.1% to 1.5%.

This TCR derives from a woman aged 50 to 65 with alopecia areata. Some clones in this sample may be carry-over from other donors' samples. This specimen consisted of whole blood, obtained in connection with sensitization to the hapten diphenylcyclopropenone (DPC). This rearrangement joins TRBV5-6 to TRBJ1-5, with D possibly matching TRBD1 (6 bases). The CDR3 sequence: CASSLGTAARPQHF. In DNA, the CDR3 is TGTGCCAGCAGCTTGGGGACAGCGGCACGGCCCCAGCATTTT.